This is a list of T cell receptor beta chains from one sample in a study of blood T cell repertoires in COVID-19. Sequenced by immunoSEQ multiplex PCR; TCRdb stores in-frame clones only, minus some. Of about 150,000 clones listed, about 86% are singletons. Material: peripheral blood. The origin of the receptors is a man between 65 and 85 years old with acute or convalescent COVID-19. The conserved cysteine and the conserved F or W are not part of the CDR3 here. D genes are given only for firm matches.

TRBJ1-5,TRBD1,TRBV15,ATSFGQGAEQPQH
TRBJ2-2,TRBD2,TRBV4-3,ASSFQDLAGGPGELF
TRBJ1-1,NA,TRBV29-1,SVGRMDISEAF
TRBJ2-5,TRBD2,TRBV5-6,ASRYSSGGYQETQY
TRBJ2-7,TRBD1,TRBV7-9,ASSRGQNYEQY
TRBJ1-1,NA,TRBV14,ASSQSPGVATEAF
TRBJ2-5,TRBD1,TRBV30,AWSEGAEGETQY
TRBJ2-7,TRBD2,TRBV19,ASSMPGLVYEQY
TRBJ2-5,NA,TRBV12-3/TRBV12-4,ASTQGWRTQY
TRBJ2-1,TRBD2,TRBV19,ASNDPGLAPNSYNEQF
TRBJ2-7,NA,TRBV6-6,ASSGTHYEQY
TRBJ2-3,TRBD2,TRBV7-8,ASSLAPLAGGRTDTQY
TRBJ1-6,TRBD1,TRBV7-9,ASSLDFPGQVNSPLH
TRBJ2-3,NA,TRBV11-3,ASSRTTSTDTQY
TRBJ2-2,TRBD1,TRBV19,ASRGTGNTGELF
TRBJ2-3,TRBD2,TRBV11-3,ASSSRGDTQY
TRBJ2-2,TRBD1,TRBV7-2,ASDRGLATGELF
TRBJ2-1,TRBD2,TRBV3-1/TRBV3-2,ASSPSGRYNEQF
TRBJ2-5,TRBD2,TRBV27,ASRLAGEETQY
TRBJ2-3,TRBD1,TRBV15,ATSRNRAGTASTDTQY
TRBJ2-7,NA,TRBV6-5,ACDIAVNYEQY
TRBJ2-7,NA,TRBV5-1,ASSLERIYEQY
TRBJ1-5,TRBD1,TRBV4-1,ASSQDRGRVQPQH